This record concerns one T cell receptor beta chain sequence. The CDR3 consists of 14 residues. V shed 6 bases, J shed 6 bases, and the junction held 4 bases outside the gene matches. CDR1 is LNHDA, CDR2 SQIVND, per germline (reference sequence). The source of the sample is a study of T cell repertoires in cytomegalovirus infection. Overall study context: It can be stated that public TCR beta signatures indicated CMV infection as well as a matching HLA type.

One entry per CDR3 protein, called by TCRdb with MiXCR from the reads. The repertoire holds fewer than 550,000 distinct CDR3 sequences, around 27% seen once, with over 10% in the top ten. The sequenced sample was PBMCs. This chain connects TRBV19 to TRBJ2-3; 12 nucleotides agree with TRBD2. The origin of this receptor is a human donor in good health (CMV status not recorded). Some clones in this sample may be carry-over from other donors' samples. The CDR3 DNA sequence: TGTGCCAGTAGCCGACTAGCGGGAGTGGATACGCAGTATTTT. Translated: CASSRLAGVDTQYF.